Sequencing of this TCR beta chain was carried out in a study of cytomegalovirus exposure and HLA in healthy donors. Study outcomes and limitations: Beyond CMV serostatus, there was no information to go on about immune exposure. Most subjects' HLA-A and HLA-B alleles were reportedly predicted from TCR beta sequences. When presence/absence was analysed, sequencing depth was taken to be roughly uniform across donors.

The CDR3 is 15 residues long. Looked up from germline, CDR1 is SGHVS and CDR2 is FNYEAQ. V shed 5 bases and J shed 6 bases, with 16 bases lying between them. On this clone: Its specificity is not known.

The primer mix had 60 Vbeta and 13 Jbeta primers. Sequencing was performed with immunoSEQ multiplex PCR; in TCRdb, only in-frame clones are kept and a portion is missing. This table has 170,000 or so clones, 77% appearing once. This chain links TRBV7-6 with TRBJ2-2; maybe TRBD1 (5 bases). Sequencing used PBMCs. This receptor was obtained from a woman in her sixties or seventies in good health and CMV-seropositive. As DNA, the CDR3 is TGTGCCAGCAGCGCAGGGCAGGGCTATGCCGGGGAGCTGTTTTTT. It specifies CASSAGQGYAGELFF.